Below, one T cell receptor (beta chain) is given with its context. Its antigen is unknown. This sample was taken from a study of cytomegalovirus exposure and HLA in healthy donors. Study background: The roughly 120 validation repertoires matched the roughly 670 first-cohort repertoires in platform, a later analysis reported. Findings and caveats of the study: Cytomegalovirus-associated status was assigned to some 160 TCR beta chains. The tendency of first-cohort TCR clusters to co-occur in the 100 to 150 validation repertoires was identified by a subsequent analysis. It was confirmed in vitro that a few of the CMV-associated chains were specific for CMV antigens.

Germline lookup yields CDR1 MDHEN and CDR2 SYDVKM. Trimming took 6 bases from V and 1 from J; bases not matched to a gene: 6. The CDR3 runs to 15 residues. Method: immunoSEQ multiplex PCR; TCRdb's copy keeps in-frame clones and lacks some. The sample gives about 280,000 clones, more than 75% of which show up once; about 0.9% is in the top ten. This chain uses TRBV28 with TRBJ1-1; 9 nucleotides line up with TRBD1. The sequenced material came from PBMCs. This sequence was found in a woman younger than 35 in good health and CMV-seronegative. The CDR3 sequence is CASSSMGQGNTEAFF. CDR3 bases: TGTGCCAGCAGCTCAATGGGACAGGGGAACACTGAAGCTTTCTTT.